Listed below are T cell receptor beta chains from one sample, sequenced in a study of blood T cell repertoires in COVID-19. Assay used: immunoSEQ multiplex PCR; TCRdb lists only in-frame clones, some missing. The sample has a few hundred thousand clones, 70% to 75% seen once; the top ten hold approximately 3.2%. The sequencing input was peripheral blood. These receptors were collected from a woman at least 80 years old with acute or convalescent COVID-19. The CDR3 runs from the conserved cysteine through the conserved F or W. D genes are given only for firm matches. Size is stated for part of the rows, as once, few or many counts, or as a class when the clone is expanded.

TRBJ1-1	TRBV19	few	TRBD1	CASRDGQGGYTEAFF	TGTGCCAGTAGGGATGGACAGGGAGGGTACACTGAAGCTTTCTTT
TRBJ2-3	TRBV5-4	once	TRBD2	CASSLPSAGALTDTQYF	TGTGCCAGCAGCTTGCCCTCAGCGGGAGCGCTCACAGATACGCAGTATTTT
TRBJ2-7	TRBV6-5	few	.	CASRRAGLSYEQYF	TGTGCCAGCAGAAGAGCGGGCCTCTCCTACGAGCAGTACTTC
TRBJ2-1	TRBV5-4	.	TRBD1	CASSPGTGINNEQFF	TGTGCCAGCAGCCCCGGGACAGGGATAAACAATGAGCAGTTCTTC
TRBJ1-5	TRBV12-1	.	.	CASSPPRTGGEPQHF	TGTGCCAGCAGCCCCCCCCGGACAGGGGGCGAGCCCCAGCATTTT
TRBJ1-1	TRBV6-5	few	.	CASSPWGENTEAFF	TGTGCCAGCAGCCCATGGGGCGAGAACACTGAAGCTTTCTTT
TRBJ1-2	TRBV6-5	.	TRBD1	CASSVDRGQGGYTF	TGTGCCAGCAGCGTCGACAGGGGGCAAGGTGGCTACACCTTC
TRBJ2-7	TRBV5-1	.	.	CASSLEAGDYEQYF	TGCGCCAGCAGCTTGGAAGCCGGAGATTACGAGCAGTACTTC
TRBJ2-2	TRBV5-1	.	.	CASSLSQGHTGELFF	TGCGCCAGCAGCTTGTCACAGGGCCACACCGGGGAGCTGTTTTTT
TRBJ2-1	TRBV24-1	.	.	CATSKGPPYNEQFF	TGTGCCACCAGCAAGGGGCCTCCCTACAATGAGCAGTTCTTC
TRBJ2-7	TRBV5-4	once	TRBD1	CASSLGQGNEQYF	TGTGCCAGCAGCTTGGGACAGGGTAACGAGCAGTACTTC
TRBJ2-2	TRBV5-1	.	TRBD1	CASSPQGANTGELFF	TGCGCCAGCAGTCCACAGGGGGCGAACACCGGGGAGCTGTTTTTT
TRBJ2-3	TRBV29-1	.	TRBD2	CSVGRGGTDTQYF	TGCAGCGTCGGGAGGGGGGGCACAGATACGCAGTATTTT
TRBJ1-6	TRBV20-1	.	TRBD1	CSASAGTGGRLGSPLHF	TGCAGTGCTAGTGCCGGAACAGGGGGCCGTCTAGGCTCACCCCTCCACTTT
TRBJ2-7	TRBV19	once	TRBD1	CATSPAGTGEPEQYF	TGTGCCACCTCCCCCGCGGGGACAGGCGAACCCGAGCAGTACTTC
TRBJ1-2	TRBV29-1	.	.	CSVETQGQTRHYGYTF	TGCAGCGTTGAAACCCAAGGACAGACGAGGCACTATGGCTACACCTTC
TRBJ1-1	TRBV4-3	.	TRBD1	CASSQQTGISEAFF	TGCGCCAGCAGCCAACAGACAGGGATCTCTGAAGCTTTCTTT
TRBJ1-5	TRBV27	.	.	CASSPTYPRQTWGVNQPQHF	TGTGCCAGCAGTCCCACATACCCCCGACAGACTTGGGGGGTAAATCAGCCCCAGCATTTT
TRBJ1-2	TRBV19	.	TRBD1	CASSPEGASPNYGYTF	TGTGCCAGTAGCCCGGAGGGGGCTAGTCCCAACTATGGCTACACCTTC
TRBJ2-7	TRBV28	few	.	CASSLSGHNEQYF	TGTGCCAGCAGTTTATCGGGACATAACGAGCAGTACTTC
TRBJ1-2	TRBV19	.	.	CASSIDVAGAKGGYTF	TGTGCCAGTAGTATAGATGTGGCGGGCGCGAAGGGCGGCTACACCTTC
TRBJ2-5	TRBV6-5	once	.	CASSYPPGGQTQYF	TGTGCCAGCAGTTACCCCCCAGGGGGGCAGACCCAGTACTTC
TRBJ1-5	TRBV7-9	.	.	CASSLWVGTGGNQPQHF	TGTGCCAGCAGCTTATGGGTCGGGACGGGGGGCAATCAGCCCCAGCATTTT
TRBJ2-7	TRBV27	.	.	CASELSHQTDTSYEQYF	TGTGCCAGCGAGTTATCCCACCAAACGGACACTTCCTACGAGCAGTACTTC
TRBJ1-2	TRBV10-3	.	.	CAITSTGTEGYTF	TGTGCCATCACCAGCACAGGGACGGAGGGCTACACCTTC
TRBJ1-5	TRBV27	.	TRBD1	CASSRQGRQPQHF	TGTGCCAGCAGCCGACAGGGGCGGCAGCCCCAGCATTTT
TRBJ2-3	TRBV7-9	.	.	CASSFSGVLDTQYF	TGTGCCAGCAGCTTTTCAGGGGTTTTGGATACGCAGTATTTT
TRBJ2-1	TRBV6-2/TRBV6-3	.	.	CASSFSPSSYNEQFF	TGTGCCAGCAGTTTCTCCCCTAGCTCCTACAATGAGCAGTTCTTC
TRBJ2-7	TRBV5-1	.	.	CASSVGGATSSYEQYF	TGCGCCAGCAGCGTAGGGGGGGCGACGAGCTCCTACGAGCAGTACTTC
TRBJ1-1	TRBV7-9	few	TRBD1	CASSRRQGAEAFF	TGTGCCAGCAGCCGACGACAGGGTGCAGAAGCTTTCTTT
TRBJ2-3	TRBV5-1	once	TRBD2	CASSFASGTSVTDTQYF	TGCGCCAGCAGCTTTGCCTCCGGGACTAGCGTTACAGATACGCAGTATTTT
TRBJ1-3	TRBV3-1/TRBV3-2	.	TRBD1	CASSQTGGGGNTIYF	TGTGCCAGCAGCCAAACAGGGGGCGGTGGAAACACCATATATTTT
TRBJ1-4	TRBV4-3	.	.	CASSQGARLSSEKLFF	TGCGCCAGCAGCCAGGGGGCGCGCCTTTCTAGTGAAAAACTGTTTTTT
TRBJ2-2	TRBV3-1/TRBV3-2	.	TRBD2	CASSQVAVRGEVGELFF	TGTGCCAGCAGCCAAGTCGCAGTACGGGGGGAGGTCGGGGAGCTGTTTTTT
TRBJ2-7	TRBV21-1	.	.	CASSKSHPGGFGSEQYF	TGTGCCAGCAGCAAATCCCACCCCGGAGGGTTCGGGAGCGAGCAGTACTTC
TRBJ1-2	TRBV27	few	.	CASSDPGQKYYGYTF	TGTGCCAGCAGTGACCCGGGACAAAAATACTATGGCTACACCTTC
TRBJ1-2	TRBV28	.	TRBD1	CASSLLRQGANVNYGYTF	TGTGCCAGCAGTTTACTTCGACAGGGGGCGAATGTTAACTATGGCTACACCTTC
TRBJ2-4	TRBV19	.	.	CASSTNGGLAKNIQYF	TGTGCCAGTAGTACCAATGGAGGGCTAGCCAAAAACATTCAGTACTTC
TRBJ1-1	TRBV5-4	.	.	CASSPTQLSRRNTEAFF	TGTGCCAGCAGCCCCACACAGTTAAGCAGGCGGAACACTGAAGCTTTCTTT
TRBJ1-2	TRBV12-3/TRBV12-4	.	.	CASSFGNYGYTF	TGTGCCAGCAGTTTCGGGAACTATGGCTACACCTTC
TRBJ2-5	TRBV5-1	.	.	CASSPLPGSTQETQYF	TGCGCCAGCAGCCCCCTCCCGGGGAGCACGCAAGAGACCCAGTACTTC
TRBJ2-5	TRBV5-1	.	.	CASSLTTQTQYF	TGCGCCAGCAGCCTGACTACTCAGACCCAGTACTTC
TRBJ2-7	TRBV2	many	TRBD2	CASSESRGRGRLEQYF	TGTGCCAGCAGTGAAAGTCGCGGGAGGGGGAGACTCGAGCAGTACTTC
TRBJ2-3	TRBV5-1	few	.	CASRGAGDADTQYF	TGCGCCAGCAGGGGGGCAGGGGACGCAGATACGCAGTATTTT
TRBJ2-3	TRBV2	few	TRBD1	CASSRLDRYTDTQYF	TGTGCCAGCAGTAGGCTGGACAGGTATACAGATACGCAGTATTTT
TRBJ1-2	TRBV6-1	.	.	CASSEGTPPRYGYTF	TGTGCCAGCAGTGAGGGGACACCACCGCGCTATGGCTACACCTTC
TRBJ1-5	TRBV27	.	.	CASSPRQRQPQHF	TGTGCCAGCAGTCCCCGTCAGAGGCAGCCCCAGCATTTT
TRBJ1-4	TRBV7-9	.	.	CASSLKAGPNEKLFF	TGTGCCAGCAGCTTAAAGGCAGGGCCGAATGAAAAACTGTTTTTT
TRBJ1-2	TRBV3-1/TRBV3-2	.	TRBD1	CASSQGQGAYGYTF	TGTGCCAGCAGCCAAGGACAGGGGGCGTATGGCTACACCTTC
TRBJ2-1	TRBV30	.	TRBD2	CAWRALAYSYNEQFF	TGTGCCTGGAGGGCACTAGCGTACTCCTACAATGAGCAGTTCTTC
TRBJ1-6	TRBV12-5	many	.	CASGLAVLRDSDNSPLHF	TGTGCTAGTGGTTTGGCAGTTTTAAGGGACTCAGATAATTCACCCCTCCACTTT
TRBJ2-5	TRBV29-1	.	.	CSVDVGAETQYF	TGCAGCGTTGATGTGGGGGCAGAGACCCAGTACTTC
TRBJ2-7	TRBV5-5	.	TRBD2	CASSRTRTSGYYEQYF	TGTGCCAGCAGCCGAACCCGGACTAGCGGGTACTACGAGCAGTACTTC
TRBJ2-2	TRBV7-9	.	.	CASSQTSGRERTGELFF	TGTGCCAGCAGCCAAACGTCAGGTAGAGAACGGACCGGGGAGCTGTTTTTT
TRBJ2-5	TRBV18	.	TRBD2	CASSPRLRLAGVETQYF	TGTGCCAGCTCACCACGACTCAGACTAGCGGGGGTTGAGACCCAGTACTTC
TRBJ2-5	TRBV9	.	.	CASSVESGQETQYF	TGTGCCAGCAGCGTAGAGAGCGGTCAAGAGACCCAGTACTTC
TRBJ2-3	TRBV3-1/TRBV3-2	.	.	CASSQRYTQYF	TGTGCCAGCAGCCAGAGGTATACGCAGTATTTT
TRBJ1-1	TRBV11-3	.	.	CASSDQANTEAFF	TGTGCCAGCAGCGATCAGGCGAACACTGAAGCTTTCTTT
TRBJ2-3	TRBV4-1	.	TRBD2	CASSQDRGGFTDTQYF	TGCGCCAGCAGCCAAGACCGGGGGGGTTTCACAGATACGCAGTATTTT
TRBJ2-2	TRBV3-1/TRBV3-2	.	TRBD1	CASRWTGDTGELFF	TGTGCCAGCAGGTGGACAGGGGACACCGGGGAGCTGTTTTTT